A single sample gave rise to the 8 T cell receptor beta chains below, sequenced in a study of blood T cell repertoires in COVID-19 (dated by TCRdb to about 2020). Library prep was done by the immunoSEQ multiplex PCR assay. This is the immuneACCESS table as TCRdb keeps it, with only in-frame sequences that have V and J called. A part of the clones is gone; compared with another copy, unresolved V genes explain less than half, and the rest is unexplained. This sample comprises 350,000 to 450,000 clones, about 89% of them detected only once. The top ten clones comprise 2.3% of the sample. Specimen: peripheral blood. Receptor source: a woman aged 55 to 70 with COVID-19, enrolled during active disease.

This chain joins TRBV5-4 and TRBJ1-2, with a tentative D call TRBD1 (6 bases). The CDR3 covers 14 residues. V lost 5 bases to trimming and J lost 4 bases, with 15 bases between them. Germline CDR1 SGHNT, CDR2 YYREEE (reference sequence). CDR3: CASRPSIGGYGYTF. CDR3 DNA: TGTGCCAGCAGGCCTTCGATAGGGGGCTATGGCTACACCTTC. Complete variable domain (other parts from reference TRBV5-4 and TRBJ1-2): ETGVTQSPTHLIKTRGQQVTLRCSSQSGHNTVSWYQQALGQGPQFIFQYYREEENGRGNFPPRFSGLQFPNYSSELNVNALELDDSALYLCASRPSIGGYGYTFGSGTRLTVV.

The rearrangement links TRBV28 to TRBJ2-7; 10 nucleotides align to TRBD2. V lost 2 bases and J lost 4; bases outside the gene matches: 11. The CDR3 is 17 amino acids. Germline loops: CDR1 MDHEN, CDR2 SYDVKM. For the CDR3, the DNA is TGTGCCAGCAGTTTAGAAAGGAAACCAGCGGGGGGGTACGAGCAGTACTTC. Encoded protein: CASSLERKPAGGYEQYF. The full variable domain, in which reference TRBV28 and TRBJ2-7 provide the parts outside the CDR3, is DVKVTQSSRYLVKRTGEKVFLECVQDMDHENMFWYRQDPGLGLRLIYFSYDVKMKEKGDIPEGYSVSREKKERFSLILESASTNQTSMYLCASSLERKPAGGYEQYFGPGTRLTVT.

CDR3 sequence (DNA): TGTGCCAGCAGCTTAGAAGGACAGGGGGGTAATTCACCCCTCCACTTT. Protein: CASSLEGQGGNSPLHF. The chain combines TRBV7-2 with TRBJ1-6; 10 nucleotides agree with TRBD1. The CDR3 sequence is 16 residues long. Looked up from germline, CDR1 is SGHTA and CDR2 is FQGNSA. After removal of 1 base from V and 6 bases from J, the junction contained 3 bases not matched to a gene.

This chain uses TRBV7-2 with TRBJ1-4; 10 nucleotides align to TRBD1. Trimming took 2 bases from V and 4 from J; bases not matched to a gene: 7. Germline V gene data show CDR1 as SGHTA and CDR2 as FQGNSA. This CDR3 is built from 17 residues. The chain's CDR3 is CASSLSGRTGGNEKLFF. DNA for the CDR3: TGTGCCAGCAGCTTATCTGGTAGGACAGGGGGTAATGAAAAACTGTTTTTT.

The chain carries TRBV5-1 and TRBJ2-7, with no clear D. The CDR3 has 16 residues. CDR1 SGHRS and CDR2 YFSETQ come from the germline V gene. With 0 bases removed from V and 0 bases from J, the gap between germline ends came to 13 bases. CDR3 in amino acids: CASSLEGRLTSYEQYF. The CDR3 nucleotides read TGCGCCAGCAGCTTGGAAGGCAGGCTGACCTCCTACGAGCAGTACTTC.

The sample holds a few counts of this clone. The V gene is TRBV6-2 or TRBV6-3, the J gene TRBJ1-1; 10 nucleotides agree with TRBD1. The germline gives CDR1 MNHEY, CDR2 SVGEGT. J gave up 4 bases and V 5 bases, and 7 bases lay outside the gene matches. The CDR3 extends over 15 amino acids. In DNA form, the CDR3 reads TGTGCCAGCAGTCGCGACAGGGGGCGTTTCACTGAAGCTTTCTTT. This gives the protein CASSRDRGRFTEAFF.

CDR3 nucleotides: TGTGCCAGCAGCTTAGGAGCTTGGGAGGCTAATGAAAAACTGTTTTTT. Protein: CASSLGAWEANEKLFF. V gene TRBV7-2 combines with J gene TRBJ1-4; D gene uncertain. The CDR3 is 16 residues long. V lost 1 base, J lost 3 bases, and 12 bases lay in between. The germline V gene encodes CDR1 SGHTA and CDR2 FQGNSA.

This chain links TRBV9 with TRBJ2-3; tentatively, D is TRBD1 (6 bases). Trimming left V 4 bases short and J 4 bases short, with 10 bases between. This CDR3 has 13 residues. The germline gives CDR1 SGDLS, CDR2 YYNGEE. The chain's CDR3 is CASSKQGADTQYF. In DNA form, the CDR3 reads TGTGCCAGCAGCAAACAGGGTGCAGATACGCAGTATTTT. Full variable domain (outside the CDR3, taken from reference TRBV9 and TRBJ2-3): DSGVTQTPKHLITATGQRVTLRCSPRSGDLSVYWYQQSLDQGLQFLIQYYNGEERAKGNILERFSAQQFPDLHSELNLSSLELGDSALYFCASSKQGADTQYFGPGTRLTVL.